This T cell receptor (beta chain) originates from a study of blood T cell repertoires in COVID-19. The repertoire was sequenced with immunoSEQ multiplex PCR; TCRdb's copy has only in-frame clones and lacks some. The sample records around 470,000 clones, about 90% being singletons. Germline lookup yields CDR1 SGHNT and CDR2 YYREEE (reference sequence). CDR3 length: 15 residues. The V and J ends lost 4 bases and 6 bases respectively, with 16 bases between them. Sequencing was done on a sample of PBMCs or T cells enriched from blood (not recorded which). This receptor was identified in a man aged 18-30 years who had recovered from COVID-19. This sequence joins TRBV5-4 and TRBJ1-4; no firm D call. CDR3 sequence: CASSLGGTSDEKLFF. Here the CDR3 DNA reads TGTGCCAGCAGCCTAGGTGGCACCAGTGATGAAAAACTGTTTTTT.